The 11 T cell receptor beta chains listed next were all sequenced from one sample in a study of molecular identifiers for immune sequencing clone quantification. Via MiXCR, TCRdb re-called the PCR reads, giving one row per CDR3 protein. This repertoire shows approximately 37,000 distinct CDR3 sequences, under 25% found once; its top ten account for roughly 1%. The sample comprised naive CD8+ T cells from blood, with Jurkat cell RNA spiked in. Subset: FACS-sorted CD8+CD4-CCR7+CD45RA+ naive T cells. All receptors come from a human donor in good health. Some libraries in this study had Jurkat cell RNA spiked in.

This clonotype counts as medium-sized. This chain joins TRBV7-2 and TRBJ2-3; D remains ambiguous. V was shortened by 4 bases and J by 2 bases, with 1 base between the two germline ends. The germline gives CDR1 SGHTA, CDR2 FQGNSA. The CDR3 has 11 residues. The CDR3 sequence is CASSYTDTQYF. The CDR3 DNA sequence: TGTGCCAGCAGCTACACAGATACGCAGTATTTT.

This clonotype was observed at least ten times. The V and J genes are TRBV20-1 and TRBJ2-7; D gene uncertain. Trimming removed 0 bases at V and 0 bases at J, with 9 bases between. The germline V gene encodes CDR1 DFQATT and CDR2 SNEGSKA (reference sequence). This CDR3 is built from 14 residues. The CDR3 loop reads CSARDQGVSYEQYF. CDR3 nucleotide sequence: TGCAGTGCTAGAGATCAAGGCGTCTCCTACGAGCAGTACTTC.

In this sample, this clonotype turned up many times. The rearrangement links TRBV27 to TRBJ2-5; no clear D gene. CDR3 length: 14 amino acids. From germline, CDR1 is MNHEY and CDR2 SMNVEV (reference sequence). Trimming cost V 6 bases and J 1 base, with 12 bases left between them. The CDR3 reads CASSRLVPQETQYF. The DNA of the CDR3 is TGTGCCAGCAGCCGTCTAGTACCCCAAGAGACCCAGTACTTC.

This clonotype has ten or more counts. The chain recombines TRBV4-1 with TRBJ2-1; 10 bases line up with TRBD2. The CDR3 loop spans 15 amino acids. The J segment lost 12 bases and the V segment lost 0 bases, leaving 8 bases of the junction unmatched. Per germline, CDR1 MGHRA and CDR2 YSYEKL. CDR3 bases: TGCGCCAGCAGCCAAGATATAACTAGCGGGATGTGGCAGTTCTTC. Translating gives CASSQDITSGMWQFF.

As concerns this clonotype: This may arise from a read error, as a much more abundant clone is one base away. The rearrangement links TRBV14 to TRBJ2-5; TRBD2 might be the D (5 bases). The CDR3 extends over 14 amino acids. CDR1 is SGHDN, CDR2 FVKESK, per germline. V was cut by 0 bases and J by 7 bases, with 12 bases left in between. The CDR3 here is CASSQDQNGGTQYF. DNA for the CDR3: TGTGCCAGCAGCCAAGATCAAAATGGAGGGACCCAGTACTTC.

This clonotype was observed many times. The genes are TRBV15 and TRBJ2-1; 8 nucleotides align to TRBD2. The CDR3 has 11 amino acids. V lost 9 bases and J lost 9; bases outside the gene matches: 4. Per the germline V gene, CDR1 is LNHNV and CDR2 is YYDKDF (reference sequence). The CDR3 here is CATKSGSEQFF. As DNA, the CDR3 is TGTGCCACGAAGAGCGGGAGTGAGCAGTTCTTC.

This clonotype has a count of ten or more. The chain has TRBV29-1 and TRBJ2-1, with D perhaps being TRBD1 or TRBD2 (5 bases each). Trimming removed 6 bases from V and 8 bases from J, with 20 bases in between. CDR1 SQVTM and CDR2 ANQGSEA come from the germline V gene. The CDR3 covers 14 residues. In DNA, the CDR3 is TGCAGCGTAGCTCCGGGACGAACTACACATGAGCAGTTCTTC. Its translation is CSVAPGRTTHEQFF.

This clonotype has a count of ten or more. The chain is built from TRBV2 and TRBJ1-1, with a weak D call TRBD1 (6 bases). Germline lookup yields CDR1 SNHLY and CDR2 FYNNEI. CDR3 size: 14 residues. The V and J ends lost 3 bases and 4 bases respectively, with 12 bases between them. The chain's CDR3 is CASSDWGAGTEAFF. DNA of the CDR3: TGTGCCAGCAGTGATTGGGGGGCGGGCACTGAAGCTTTCTTT.

This clonotype was seen many times. This chain connects TRBV14 to TRBJ1-2, with 9 bases lining up with TRBD1. CDR1 and CDR2 from the germline V gene are SGHDN and FVKESK. J was trimmed by 6 bases and V by 4 bases; bases with no gene match: 3. This CDR3 is built from 13 residues. The CDR3 protein is CASSRTGDNGYTF. The CDR3 coding sequence is TGTGCCAGCAGCCGGACAGGGGATAATGGCTACACCTTC.

V usage is TRBV4-1 and J usage is TRBJ2-1, with 9 bases lining up with TRBD2. This CDR3 is 16 amino acids long. From germline, CDR1 is MGHRA and CDR2 YSYEKL. J was trimmed by 4 bases and V by 0 bases; bases with no gene match: 4. The CDR3 DNA reads as TGCGCCAGCAGCCAAGATGAGCTAGCGGGGTACAATGAGCAGTTCTTC. It yields the protein CASSQDELAGYNEQFF.

This clonotype showed up many times. This chain links TRBV7-9 with TRBJ2-1, with 11 bases that match TRBD2. Germline loops: CDR1 SEHNR, CDR2 FQNEAQ (reference sequence). J was trimmed by 4 bases and V by 5 bases; bases with no gene match: 10. The CDR3 runs 17 residues. Here the CDR3 DNA reads TGTGCCAGCAGCCCAGGATCGCTAGCGGGAGGATACAATGAGCAGTTCTTC. This gives the protein CASSPGSLAGGYNEQFF.